This TCR beta chain came from a study of regulatory T cells in long-lasting Graves disease. Study-level points and caveats: Persistent Graves' patients showed reduced TCR diversity versus newly diagnosed patients. The study found persistent patients shared more public clonotypes (over 2,500) than new patients (about 1,000).

Sample time point: persistent/refractory GD, antithyroid drugs over 5 years with positive TRAb. Isolated PBMC RNA provided the starting material for the TCR library. A word on this clonotype: Its target is unknown.

HTBI primers from iRepertoire and Arm-PCR of CDR3 regions yielded the TCR beta libraries. In TCRdb, the multiplex PCR reads were re-called with MiXCR into one record per CDR3 protein. Of around 500,000 distinct CDR3 sequences in the sample, less than 25% were seen once. This CDR3 is 16 amino acids long. Germline values: CDR1 MNHEY, CDR2 SMNVEV (reference sequence). The ends lost 4 bases at V and 4 bases at J; junction bases unmatched: 10. V gene TRBV27 combines with J gene TRBJ2-5; TRBD1 agrees at 9 bases. The source of this sequence is a female donor with Graves disease. The sample here was peripheral blood mononuclear cells (PBMCs), taken when the disease was refractory, from a patient treated with antithyroid drugs. The DNA for the CDR3 is TGTGCCAGCAGTTCCCGTCCCGGGACAGGGTTAGAGACCCAGTACTTC. It specifies CASSSRPGTGLETQYF.